This T cell receptor beta chain was observed in a study of blood T cell repertoires in COVID-19. In the study overall: Samples taken during acute and convalescent COVID-19 were collected in the United States, Italy and Spain. T cells, B-cell-depleted T cells, or PBMCs provided the cDNA or gDNA that served as material.

Germline CDR1 reads KGHSH; CDR2 reads LQKENI. This CDR3 region has 16 residues. Per the study methods: Reference gene primer amplification gave estimated nucleated cell counts. Clones were sequenced by immunoSEQ multiplex PCR, and TCRdb holds only the in-frame ones, with some missing. That table supplies the V and J calls and clone size; D and trimming were determined from the DNA. The table lists some 250,000 clones, 60% to 75% of them singletons. This chain connects TRBV18 to TRBJ1-1; 7 nucleotides agree with TRBD1. This TCR came from a woman older than 75 with acute or convalescent COVID-19. Specimen: peripheral blood. The CDR3 reads CATQQAGGIMHTEAFF. As DNA, the CDR3 is TGTGCGACCCAACAGGCAGGGGGGATTATGCACACTGAAGCTTTCTTT.